This TCR beta chain is from a study of blood T cell repertoires in COVID-19. Turning to the study itself: Both acute and convalescent COVID-19 samples were obtained from the United States, Italy and Spain. Sample material is recorded as cDNA or gDNA derived from T cells, B-cell-depleted T cells, or PBMCs.

In regard to this clone: Other nucleotide sequences from this sample produce the same CDR3.

Under the authors' procedure: Reference gene primer amplification in the assay estimated nucleated cell counts. Data came from immunoSEQ multiplex PCR; TCRdb stores just in-frame clones and leaves some out. Clone size and V and J calls were adopted from that table, with D and trimming inferred from the DNA. The table has 250,000 to 300,000 clones, more than 75% seen once. During active infection, Seattle patients enrolled and were then monitored through disease. V was shortened by 6 bases and J by 4 bases, with 10 bases between the two germline ends. Germline V gives CDR1 MDHEN, CDR2 SYDVKM. CDR3 size: 12 residues.

The sample consisted of peripheral blood. The TCR was taken from a woman in her fifties or sixties with COVID-19, enrolled during active disease. The chain is built from TRBV28 and TRBJ2-7; D not resolved. As DNA, the CDR3 is TGTGCCAGCAGCCTGTCCAGGTACGAGCAGTACTTC. Its protein is CASSLSRYEQYF.